This TCR beta chain was profiled in a study of blood T cell repertoires in COVID-19. About the research overall: Sample material is recorded as cDNA or gDNA derived from T cells, B-cell-depleted T cells, or PBMCs.

The repertoire was sequenced with immunoSEQ multiplex PCR; TCRdb's copy has only in-frame clones and lacks some. The sample yields about 180,000 clones, 70% to 90% seen once. The TCR comes from a man in his fifties or sixties with acute or convalescent COVID-19. The material sequenced was peripheral blood.

For the CDR3, the DNA is TGCGCCAGCAGCTTGGGGGACAGCTTATCCTACGAGCAGTACTTC. Residues: CASSLGDSLSYEQYF. The chain employs TRBV5-1 and TRBJ2-7; 7 nucleotides line up with TRBD1. CDR3 size: 15 residues. The V gene end was trimmed by 0 bases and the J gene end by 1 base; junction bases not matched to a gene: 4. From germline, CDR1 is SGHRS and CDR2 YFSETQ.